The rows below give T cell receptor beta chains drawn from one sample of a study of technical replicates of blood from several donors. Data came from immunoSEQ multiplex PCR; TCRdb stores just in-frame clones and leaves some out. The table shows under 85,000 clones, with around 96% occurring only once. The specimen was T cells isolated from PBMCs. These receptors were obtained from a human donor in good health. The CDR3 runs from the conserved cysteine through the conserved F or W. Some rows have no size entry. The others give once, few or many, or a class for an expanded clone.

abundance | v_gene | CDR3aa
NA | TRBV4-1 | CASSQGGAGAKNIQYF
once | TRBV7-2 | CASSKGVGTGRPHEKLFF
NA | TRBV5-6 | CASSSNTFYEQYF
NA | TRBV4-2 | CASSPTLDTQYF
NA | TRBV30 | CAWRDSFPTEAFF
NA | TRBV6-1 | CASSEDYFRSNQPQHF
NA | TRBV6-5 | CASSYREGNQPQHF
NA | TRBV28 | CASSLRGTGGLNQPQHF
NA | TRBV30 | CAWSGGSYGYTF
NA | TRBV7-6 | CASSLALAGGGEQYF
NA | TRBV6-5 | CASHNQGARGYTF
NA | TRBV13 | CASSKYLGGYGQETQYF
NA | TRBV9 | CASSVGLAPYSGANVLTF
once | TRBV27 | CASSPLNQPQHF
NA | TRBV12-5 | CASGRSRGPNTEAFF
NA | TRBV7-2 | CASSSDRDDEQYF
NA | TRBV2 | CASSVRGAGELFF
NA | TRBV28 | CASKRTGGENYGYTF
NA | TRBV6-5 | CASSQGSGELFF
NA | TRBV13 | CASSPIPGLAGGEQYF
NA | TRBV23-1 | CAKETVNSDRAFYEQYF
NA | TRBV28 | CASSTELATNEKLFF
NA | TRBV9 | CASSWTSGIESYNEQFF